This is a list of T cell receptor beta chains from one sample in a study of blood T cell repertoires in COVID-19. Libraries were prepared by immunoSEQ multiplex PCR; TCRdb keeps only in-frame clonotypes and omits some of them. The table lists 230,000 or so clones, roughly 89% of them singletons. Sample: peripheral blood. Receptor source: a woman aged 35 to 49 who had recovered from COVID-19. Each CDR3 is given with its conserved first and last residue. The order of the fields is clone size, J gene, D gene, V gene, CDR3 protein, CDR3 DNA. D genes are given only for firm matches. For some rows the clone size is stated as once, few or many, or as a class when expanded; others skip it.

size: once; J: TRBJ2-2; D: TRBD1; V: TRBV7-9; CDR3: CASSRRPGQRFANTGELFF; DNA: TGTGCCAGCAGCCGCAGACCGGGACAGCGATTCGCGAACACCGGGGAGCTGTTTTTT
size: NA; J: TRBJ2-3; D: TRBD2; V: TRBV7-2; CDR3: CASSLGLVPDTQYF; DNA: TGTGCCAGCAGCCTAGGACTAGTGCCAGATACGCAGTATTTT
size: NA; J: TRBJ2-6; D: NA; V: TRBV6-6; CDR3: CASRARQTGANVLTF; DNA: TGTGCCAGCAGGGCCCGACAGACGGGGGCCAACGTCCTGACTTTC
size: NA; J: TRBJ1-2; D: TRBD1; V: TRBV28; CDR3: CASSSNQGALSANYGYTF; DNA: TGTGCCAGCAGTTCAAATCAGGGGGCCCTTTCAGCTAACTATGGCTACACCTTC
size: once; J: TRBJ2-1; D: NA; V: TRBV13; CDR3: CASSPPSYNEQFF; DNA: TGTGCCAGCAGCCCCCCGTCCTACAATGAGCAGTTCTTC
size: NA; J: TRBJ1-2; D: NA; V: TRBV2; CDR3: CASTGGAGYGYTF; DNA: TGTGCCAGCACGGGGGGCGCCGGCTATGGCTACACCTTC
size: few; J: TRBJ1-1; D: NA; V: TRBV3-1/TRBV3-2; CDR3: CASGPLRGSGTEAFF; DNA: TGTGCCAGCGGCCCCCTGCGGGGCTCGGGGACTGAAGCTTTCTTT
size: NA; J: TRBJ2-7; D: NA; V: TRBV3-1/TRBV3-2; CDR3: CASSPTLPGVSGEQYF; DNA: TGTGCCAGCAGCCCAACACTACCGGGGGTCTCCGGCGAGCAGTACTTC
size: NA; J: TRBJ2-3; D: NA; V: TRBV18; CDR3: CATSGDITDTQYF; DNA: TGTGCCACCTCCGGAGATATCACAGATACGCAGTATTTT
size: NA; J: TRBJ2-2; D: NA; V: TRBV7-9; CDR3: CASSDGTGELFF; DNA: TGTGCCAGCAGCGACGGGACCGGGGAGCTGTTTTTT